The rows below give T cell receptor beta chains drawn from one sample of a study of blood T cell repertoires in COVID-19. Profiling relied on immunoSEQ multiplex PCR, and the TCRdb table lists in-frame clones only, not all of them. The table includes roughly 220,000 clones, 90% detected once. The sequenced sample consisted of PBMCs or T cells enriched from blood (not recorded which). The receptors stem from a man aged 25-45 years who had been exposed to COVID-19. The CDR3 runs from the conserved cysteine through the conserved F or W. The order of the fields is J gene, D gene, clone size, V gene, CDR3 protein, CDR3 DNA. D genes are given only for firm matches. Part of the rows lack a size; the others show once, few, many or a class for expanded clones.

TRBJ1-2	.	.	TRBV2	CASSEARQGGGYTF	TGTGCCAGCAGTGAAGCGCGCCAGGGAGGCGGCTACACCTTC
TRBJ1-2	.	few	TRBV13	CASSLNQFLGGGYTF	TGTGCCAGCAGCCTCAATCAGTTTTTGGGAGGCGGCTACACCTTC
TRBJ2-1	.	.	TRBV6-5	CASSERWREQFF	TGTGCCAGCAGCGAGCGGTGGCGTGAGCAGTTCTTC
TRBJ2-1	TRBD2	.	TRBV15	CATSTAGGTNEQFF	TGTGCCACCAGCACAGCGGGGGGAACCAATGAGCAGTTCTTC
TRBJ2-3	.	once	TRBV6-4	CASSVGGVTSTDTQYF	TGTGCCAGCAGTGTTGGCGGGGTCACAAGCACAGATACGCAGTATTTT
TRBJ2-7	.	few	TRBV2	CASSESLQVSYEQYF	TGTGCCAGCAGTGAATCTTTGCAGGTCTCCTACGAGCAGTACTTC
TRBJ2-2	.	once	TRBV4-1	CASSQKGRDTGELFF	TGCGCCAGCAGCCAAAAGGGGCGTGATACCGGGGAGCTGTTTTTT
TRBJ1-4	.	.	TRBV15	CATSRGHNNEKLFF	TGTGCCACCAGCAGAGGCCACAACAATGAAAAACTGTTTTTT
TRBJ2-2	TRBD2	few	TRBV27	CATLGLAATNTGELFF	TGTGCCACCCTAGGACTAGCGGCTACTAACACCGGGGAGCTGTTTTTT
TRBJ2-7	.	.	TRBV6-5	CASDLRDSSYEQYF	TGTGCCAGCGACCTGCGGGACAGCTCCTACGAGCAGTACTTC
TRBJ2-2	.	.	TRBV19	CASSRGPGTGELFF	TGTGCCAGTAGCAGAGGTCCGGGGACCGGGGAGCTGTTTTTT
TRBJ2-2	TRBD2	.	TRBV4-2	CASSRNLAGGTGELFF	TGTGCCAGCAGCCGCAACCTAGCGGGCGGGACCGGGGAGCTGTTTTTT
TRBJ2-7	.	.	TRBV9	CASSVSYTGYEQYF	TGTGCCAGCAGCGTGTCCTACACAGGCTACGAGCAGTACTTC
TRBJ1-3	TRBD1	.	TRBV6-4	CASSDTGGSGNTIYF	TGTGCCAGCAGTGATACAGGGGGCTCTGGAAACACCATATATTTT
TRBJ2-2	.	.	TRBV5-1	CASSLDQGTGELFF	TGCGCCAGCAGCTTGGATCAGGGGACCGGGGAGCTGTTTTTT
TRBJ2-5	TRBD2	.	TRBV6-5	CASSYKLAAGTQYF	TGTGCCAGCAGTTACAAACTAGCGGCAGGGACCCAGTACTTC
TRBJ2-5	.	.	TRBV5-4	CASRGSSLRGRYQETQYF	TGTGCCAGCAGAGGTTCGAGCCTACGCGGGCGGTACCAAGAGACCCAGTACTTC
TRBJ1-2	.	.	TRBV20-1	CSAQNYGYTF	TGCAGTGCCCAGAACTATGGCTACACCTTC
TRBJ2-5	TRBD1	.	TRBV18	CASSPKQGAGETQYF	TGTGCCAGCTCTCCAAAACAGGGGGCCGGAGAGACCCAGTACTTC
TRBJ1-3	.	once	TRBV5-5	CASSLGTASGNTIYF	TGTGCCAGCAGCTTGGGGACAGCCTCTGGAAACACCATATATTTT
TRBJ2-7	.	.	TRBV27	CASSNSISSYEQYF	TGTGCCAGCAGTAACAGCATCAGCTCCTACGAGCAGTACTTC
TRBJ1-2	.	.	TRBV3-1/TRBV3-2	CASRRGVSTGSNYGYTF	TGTGCCAGCAGACGGGGGGTTTCAACGGGATCTAACTATGGCTACACCTTC
TRBJ2-5	TRBD2	.	TRBV19	CASSFLAVQETQYF	TGTGCCAGTAGTTTTCTAGCGGTACAAGAGACCCAGTACTTC
TRBJ2-5	TRBD2	.	TRBV6-5	CASSLGLAGETQYF	TGTGCCAGCAGTCTCGGACTAGCCGGTGAGACCCAGTACTTC